This T cell receptor beta chain originates from a study of T-cell reconstitution after alpha-beta-depleted transplantation in children. A library of TCRbeta sequences, prepared with unique molecular identifiers, was generated. TCRdb ran MiXCR on the PCR reads and lists one entry per CDR3 protein. Among some 550,000 distinct CDR3 sequences listed, about 18% were seen once. In this sample, this clonotype turned up a few times. Germline V lookup: CDR1 SGHRS, CDR2 YFSETQ. The V gene end was trimmed by 3 bases and the J gene end by 3 bases; junction bases not matched to a gene: 5. The CDR3 loop spans 15 amino acids.

The origin of this receptor is a human donor who donated a stem cell graft to a child with acute lymphoblastic leukemia. The material sequenced was PBMCs from the stem cell graft donor, taken from the stem cell graft. The chain carries TRBV5-1 and TRBJ2-7; 11 bases fit TRBD2. CDR3 loop: CASSSVTSGGYEQYF. DNA of the CDR3: TGCGCCAGCAGCTCCGTAACTAGCGGGGGCTACGAGCAGTACTTC.